This T cell receptor beta chain was recovered during a study of identical twins. A single record per CDR3 protein comes from TCRdb applying MiXCR to the 5' RACE reads. The profile shows around 690,000 distinct CDR3 sequences, over 20% of them singletons. There are 14 residues in the CDR3. V was shortened by 4 bases and J by 5 bases, with 11 bases between the two germline ends. The germline V gene encodes CDR1 MNHEY and CDR2 SVGAGI. This clonotype turned up a few times. The same specimen was also included in a second study, on T cells expressing NK-cell markers.

This chain links TRBV6-5 with TRBJ2-2; tentatively, D is TRBD2 (5 bases). The sequence was obtained from a woman between 18 and 29 years old in good health. Material for sequencing was PBMCs. The CDR3 region has the DNA TGTGCCAGCAGTTCCCCCGGCGGGACCGGGGAGCTGTTTTTT. This codes for CASSSPGGTGELFF.